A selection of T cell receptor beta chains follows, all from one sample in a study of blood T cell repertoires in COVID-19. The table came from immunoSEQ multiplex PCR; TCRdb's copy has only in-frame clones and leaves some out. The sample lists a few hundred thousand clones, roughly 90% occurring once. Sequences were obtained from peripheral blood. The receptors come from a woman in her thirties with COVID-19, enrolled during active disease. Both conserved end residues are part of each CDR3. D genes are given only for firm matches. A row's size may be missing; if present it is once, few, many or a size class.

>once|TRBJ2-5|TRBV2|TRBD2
CASSVGTRRTETQYF
TGTGCCAGCAGTGTTGGGACTAGAAGAACGGAGACCCAGTACTTC
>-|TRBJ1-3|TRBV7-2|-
CASSLYATGRNTIYF
TGTGCCAGCAGTTTGTACGCGACAGGTCGAAACACCATATATTTT
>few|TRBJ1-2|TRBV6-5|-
CASSFNLQGHYGYTF
TGTGCCAGCAGTTTCAACCTCCAGGGGCACTATGGCTACACCTTC
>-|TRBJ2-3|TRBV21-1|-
CASSKGRLAGEGDTQYF
TGTGCCAGCAGCAAAGGGAGACTAGCGGGGGAGGGGGATACGCAGTATTTT
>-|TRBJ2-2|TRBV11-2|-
CASSLAGFNTGELFF
TGTGCCAGCAGCTTGGCGGGATTTAACACCGGGGAGCTGTTTTTT
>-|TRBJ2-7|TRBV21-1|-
CASSKAFSQIRKGGQAHEQYF
TGTGCCAGCAGCAAAGCCTTCTCCCAGATCAGAAAAGGGGGACAGGCCCACGAGCAGTACTTC
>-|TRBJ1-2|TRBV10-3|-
CAISEGAAGYTF
TGTGCCATCAGTGAGGGGGCTGCTGGCTACACCTTC
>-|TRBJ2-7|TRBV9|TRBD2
CASSVLAGGHEQYF
TGTGCCAGCAGCGTTTTAGCGGGGGGGCACGAGCAGTACTTC
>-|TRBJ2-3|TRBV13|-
CASSLGPDTQYF
TGTGCCAGCAGCCTGGGGCCAGATACGCAGTATTTT
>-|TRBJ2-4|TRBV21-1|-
CASSNRRGNIQYF
TGTGCCAGCAGCAACCGCAGGGGAAACATTCAGTACTTC
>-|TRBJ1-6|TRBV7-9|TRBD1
CASSSKSGQDNSPLHF
TGTGCCAGCAGCTCCAAGTCGGGACAGGATAATTCACCCCTCCACTTT
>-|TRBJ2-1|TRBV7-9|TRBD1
CASRGQGVLNEQFF
TGTGCCAGCAGAGGACAGGGGGTTCTCAATGAGCAGTTCTTC
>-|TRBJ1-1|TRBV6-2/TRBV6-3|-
CASSYDRRHTEAFF
TGTGCCAGCAGTTACGACAGGAGGCACACTGAAGCTTTCTTT
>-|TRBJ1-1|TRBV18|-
CASSLPPRGYNTEAFF
TGTGCCAGCTCTCTCCCCCCCAGAGGATATAACACTGAAGCTTTCTTT
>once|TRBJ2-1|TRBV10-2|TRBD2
CASSPGLAGGPTYNEQFF
TGCGCCAGCAGCCCCGGACTAGCGGGAGGGCCCACCTACAATGAGCAGTTCTTC
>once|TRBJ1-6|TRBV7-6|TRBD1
CASSLGQGGNSPLHF
TGTGCCAGCAGCTTAGGACAGGGCGGTAATTCACCCCTCCACTTT
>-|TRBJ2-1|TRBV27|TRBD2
CASSLLRGGQYNEQFF
TGTGCCAGCAGTTTGCTTCGCGGGGGGCAGTACAATGAGCAGTTCTTC
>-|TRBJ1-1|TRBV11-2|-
CASSSGQNTEAFF
TGTGCCAGCAGCTCGGGACAGAACACTGAAGCTTTCTTT
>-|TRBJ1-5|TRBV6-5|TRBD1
CASATGTGPNQPQHF
TGTGCCAGCGCGACCGGGACAGGGCCCAATCAGCCCCAGCATTTT
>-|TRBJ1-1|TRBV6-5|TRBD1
CASSLQGARTEAFF
TGTGCCAGCAGTTTACAGGGGGCGCGGACTGAAGCTTTCTTT
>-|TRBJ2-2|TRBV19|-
CASSFRGRRSGELFF
TGTGCCAGTAGTTTTCGGGGGAGGCGGTCCGGGGAGCTGTTTTTT
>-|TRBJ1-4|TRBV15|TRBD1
CATRTGPNEKLFF
TGTGCCACCCGGACAGGCCCTAATGAAAAACTGTTTTTT
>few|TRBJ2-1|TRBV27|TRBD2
CASGGLADYNEQFF
TGTGCCAGCGGTGGACTAGCGGATTACAATGAGCAGTTCTTC
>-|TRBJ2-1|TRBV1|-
CTSSPSNEQFF
TGCACCAGCAGCCCCTCGAATGAGCAGTTCTTC
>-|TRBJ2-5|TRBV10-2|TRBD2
CASSARQDRTSGQETQYF
TGCGCCAGCAGTGCCCGACAGGACCGGACTAGCGGACAAGAGACCCAGTACTTC
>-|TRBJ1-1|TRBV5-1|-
CASASGGPRLMNTEAFF
TGCGCCAGCGCAAGCGGGGGCCCCAGACTCATGAACACTGAAGCTTTCTTT
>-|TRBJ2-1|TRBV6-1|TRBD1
CASSEIGTDYNEQFF
TGTGCCAGCAGTGAAATCGGGACAGACTACAATGAGCAGTTCTTC
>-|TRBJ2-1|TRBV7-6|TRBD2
CASSRPAYVAGGTRSSYNEQFF
TGTGCCAGCAGCCGTCCTGCTTACGTAGCGGGGGGTACGAGGAGCTCCTACAATGAGCAGTTCTTC
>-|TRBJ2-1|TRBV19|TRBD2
CASSNHGTSGIYEQFF
TGTGCCAGTAGTAACCACGGGACTAGCGGGATTTATGAGCAGTTCTTC
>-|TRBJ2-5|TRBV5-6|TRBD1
CASSPSGTGPRETQYF
TGTGCCAGCAGCCCATCCGGGACAGGGCCTAGAGAGACCCAGTACTTC
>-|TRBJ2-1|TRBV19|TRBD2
CASSGGGNEQFF
TGTGCCAGTAGTGGGGGGGGGAATGAGCAGTTCTTC
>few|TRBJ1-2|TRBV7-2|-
CASSLGGGAVGYTF
TGTGCCAGCAGCTTAGGAGGGGGGGCCGTTGGCTACACCTTC
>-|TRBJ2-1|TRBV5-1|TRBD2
CASSLVGAGAYNEQFF
TGCGCCAGCAGCTTGGTAGGAGCGGGGGCCTACAATGAGCAGTTCTTC
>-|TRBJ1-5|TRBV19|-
CASSITLGRVGNQPQHF
TGTGCCAGTAGTATTACTTTAGGGAGGGTGGGCAATCAGCCCCAGCATTTT
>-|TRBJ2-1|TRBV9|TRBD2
CASSVARTSGRREQFF
TGTGCCAGCAGCGTAGCTAGGACTAGCGGGAGAAGGGAGCAGTTCTTC
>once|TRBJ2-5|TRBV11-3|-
CASSLDQAGTQYF
TGTGCCAGCAGCTTAGACCAGGCCGGGACCCAGTACTTC
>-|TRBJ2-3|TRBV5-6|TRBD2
CASSLEGTSGGYATDTQYF
TGTGCCAGCAGCTTGGAGGGGACTAGCGGGGGATACGCTACAGATACGCAGTATTTT
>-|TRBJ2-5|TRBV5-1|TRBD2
CASSRSGGETQYF
TGCGCCAGCAGCCGTAGCGGGGGGGAGACCCAGTACTTC
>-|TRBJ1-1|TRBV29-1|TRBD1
CSVREGAVFTEAFF
TGCAGCGTTCGGGAGGGGGCGGTGTTCACTGAAGCTTTCTTT
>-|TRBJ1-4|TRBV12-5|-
CASGERLEGVATNEKLFF
TGTGCTAGTGGTGAGAGGTTGGAGGGAGTTGCAACTAATGAAAAACTGTTTTTT
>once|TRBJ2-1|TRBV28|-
CASSLLRSNEQFF
TGTGCCAGCAGTTTACTTCGGAGTAATGAGCAGTTCTTC
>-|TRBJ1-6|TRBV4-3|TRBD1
CASSQGQGASSPLHF
TGCGCCAGCAGCCAAGGGCAGGGGGCATCTTCACCCCTCCACTTT
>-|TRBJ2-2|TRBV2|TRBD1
CASKDRGNRGTGELFF
TGTGCCTCCAAGGACAGGGGGAATCGGGGCACCGGGGAGCTGTTTTTT
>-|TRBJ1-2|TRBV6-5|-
CASSYFTGRVAYGYTF
TGTGCCAGCAGTTACTTTACAGGGCGGGTGGCCTATGGCTACACCTTC
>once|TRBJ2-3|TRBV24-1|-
CATSGSGTDTQYF
TGTGCCACCAGTGGCAGCGGCACAGATACGCAGTATTTT
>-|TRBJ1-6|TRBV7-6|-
CASSKQDYNSPLHF
TGTGCCAGCAGCAAACAAGATTATAATTCACCCCTCCACTTT
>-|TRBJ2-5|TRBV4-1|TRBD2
CASSRVASGAQETQYF
TGCGCCAGCAGCCGCGTCGCTAGCGGGGCCCAAGAGACCCAGTACTTC
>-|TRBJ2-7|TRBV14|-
CASSQGGPYYEQYF
TGTGCCAGCAGCCAAGGAGGTCCCTACTACGAGCAGTACTTC
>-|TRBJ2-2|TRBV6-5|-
CASSYPPRLFF
TGTGCCAGCAGTTACCCACCGAGGCTGTTTTTT
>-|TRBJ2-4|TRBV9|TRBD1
CASSSSGTGQNIQYF
TGTGCCAGCAGCTCCTCCGGGACAGGGCAAAACATTCAGTACTTC
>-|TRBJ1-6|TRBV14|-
CASSEEGRNSPLHF
TGTGCCAGCAGCGAAGAGGGGAGGAATTCACCCCTCCACTTT
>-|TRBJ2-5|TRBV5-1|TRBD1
CASSSLTGGQETQYF
TGCGCCAGCAGCTCCCTGACAGGGGGCCAAGAGACCCAGTACTTC
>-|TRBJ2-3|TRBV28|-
CASSFSPATRDTDTQYF
TGTGCCAGCAGTTTTAGCCCCGCGACTCGAGACACAGATACGCAGTATTTT
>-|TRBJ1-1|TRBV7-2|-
CASSLRHNTEAFF
TGTGCCAGCAGCTTACGACACAACACTGAAGCTTTCTTT
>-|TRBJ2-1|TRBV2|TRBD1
CASSDRDRPYNEQFF
TGTGCCAGCAGTGATAGGGACAGGCCTTACAATGAGCAGTTCTTC
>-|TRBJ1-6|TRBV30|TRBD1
CAWSDTGVSYNSPLHF
TGTGCCTGGAGTGACACAGGGGTATCCTATAATTCACCCCTCCACTTT
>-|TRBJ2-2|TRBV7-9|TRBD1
CASSLGQGGTGELFF
TGTGCCAGCAGCCTCGGACAGGGTGGGACCGGGGAGCTGTTTTTT
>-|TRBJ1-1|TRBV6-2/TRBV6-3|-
CASSYSRPPTNTEAFF
TGTGCCAGCAGTTACTCTCGTCCACCCACTAACACTGAAGCTTTCTTT
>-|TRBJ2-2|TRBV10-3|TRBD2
CAIRGTSVNTGELFF
TGTGCCATCAGGGGGACTAGCGTGAACACCGGGGAGCTGTTTTTT
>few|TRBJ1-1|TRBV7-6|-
CASSLALDTEAFF
TGTGCCAGCAGCTTAGCTCTTGACACTGAAGCTTTCTTT